This entry concerns a single T cell receptor (beta chain). Its specificity is unknown. Looked up from germline, CDR1 is SGHAT and CDR2 is FQNNGV. This CDR3 comprises 12 residues. The V end was cut by 5 bases, the J end by 8 bases, with 12 bases between. This specimen belongs to a study of OX40 agonist ivuxolimab in advanced cancers. Prior autoimmune disease or systemic immunosuppression barred patients. Overall study results and limits: Dose levels from 0.1 to 3.0 mg/kg saw CD4+ and CD8+ blood T cells expand clonally by week 6.

The assay was immunoSEQ multiplex PCR, and TCRdb's table has in-frame clones only and misses some. The top ten clones hold roughly 4.4% of a sample with tens of thousands of clones, roughly 84% of them seen once. This clonotype originated in an adult with an advanced solid tumor such as melanoma, head and neck, liver or kidney cancer. V gene TRBV11-2 combines with J gene TRBJ1-2, with a weak D call TRBD1 (5 bases). The specimen was CD4+ or CD8+ T cells sorted from blood, collected in a trial of the OX40 agonist ivuxolimab. For the CDR3, the DNA is TGTGCCAGCAGCCAGGGCGGGTCGGGCTACACCTTC. Protein sequence: CASSQGGSGYTF. The variable domain in full, with the rest retrieved from reference TRBV11-2 and TRBJ1-2, is EAGVAQSPRYKIIEKRQSVAFWCNPISGHATLYWYQQILGQGPKLLIQFQNNGVVDDSQLPKDRFSAERLKGVDSTLKIQPAKLEDSAVYLCASSQGGSGYTFGSGTRLTVV.